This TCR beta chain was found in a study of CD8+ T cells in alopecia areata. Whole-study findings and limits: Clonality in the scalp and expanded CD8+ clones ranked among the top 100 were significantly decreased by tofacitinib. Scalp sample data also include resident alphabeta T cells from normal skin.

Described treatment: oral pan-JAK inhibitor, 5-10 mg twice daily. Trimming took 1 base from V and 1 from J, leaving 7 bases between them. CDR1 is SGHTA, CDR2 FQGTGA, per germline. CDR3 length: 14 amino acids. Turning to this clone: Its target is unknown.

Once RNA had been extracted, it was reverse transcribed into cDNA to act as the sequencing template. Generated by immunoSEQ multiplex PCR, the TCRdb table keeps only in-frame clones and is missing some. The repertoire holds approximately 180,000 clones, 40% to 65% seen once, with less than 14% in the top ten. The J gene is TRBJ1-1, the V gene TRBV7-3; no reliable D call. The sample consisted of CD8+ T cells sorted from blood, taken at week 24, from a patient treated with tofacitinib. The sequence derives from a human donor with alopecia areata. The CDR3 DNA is TGTGCCAGCAGCTTAAATCTTGAGAACACTGAAGCTTTCTTT. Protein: CASSLNLENTEAFF.